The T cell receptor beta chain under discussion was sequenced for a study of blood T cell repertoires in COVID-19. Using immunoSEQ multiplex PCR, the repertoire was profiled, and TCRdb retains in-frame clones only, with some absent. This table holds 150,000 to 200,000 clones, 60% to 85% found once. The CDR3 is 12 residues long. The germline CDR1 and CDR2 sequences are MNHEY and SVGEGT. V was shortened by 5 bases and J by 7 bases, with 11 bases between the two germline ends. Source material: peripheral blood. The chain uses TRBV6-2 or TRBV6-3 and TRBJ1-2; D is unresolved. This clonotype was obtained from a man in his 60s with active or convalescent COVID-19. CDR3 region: CASSGSFCGYTF. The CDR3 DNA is TGTGCCAGCAGTGGGAGTTTTTGTGGCTACACCTTC.